Here is one T cell receptor (beta chain) with its context. The sample is drawn from a study of T cell changes during pregnancy in multiple sclerosis. After removal of 0 bases from V and 3 bases from J, the junction contained 5 bases not matched to a gene. Germline CDR1 and CDR2: SGHNT and YYREEE (reference sequence). This CDR3 contains 15 residues. Assay used: immunoSEQ multiplex PCR; TCRdb lists only in-frame clones, some missing. The data contain roughly 60,000 clones, about nine tenths of them seen just once; the ten biggest clones take up 0.58%. This specimen was CD4+ T cells from peripheral blood mononuclear cells, taken in the first trimester of pregnancy. The TCR comes from a female donor with multiple sclerosis, enrolled in a pregnancy study. This chain uses TRBV5-4 with TRBJ2-5; 7 bases are a match to TRBD1. Written as DNA, the CDR3 is TGTGCCAGCAGCTTGGACCGGGGACAGAAAGAGACCCAGTACTTC. It encodes CASSLDRGQKETQYF.